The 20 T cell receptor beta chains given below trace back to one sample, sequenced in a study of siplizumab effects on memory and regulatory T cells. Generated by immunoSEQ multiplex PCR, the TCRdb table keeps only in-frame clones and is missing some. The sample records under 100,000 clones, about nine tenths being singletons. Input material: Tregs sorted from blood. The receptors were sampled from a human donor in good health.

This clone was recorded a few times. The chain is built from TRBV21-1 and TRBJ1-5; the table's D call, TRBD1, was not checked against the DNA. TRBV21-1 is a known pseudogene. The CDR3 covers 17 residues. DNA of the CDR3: TGTGCCAGCAGCAAAGACAGAACAGGTCCGGCGTTAGTGGCCCAGCATTTT. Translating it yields CASSKDRTGPALVAQHF.

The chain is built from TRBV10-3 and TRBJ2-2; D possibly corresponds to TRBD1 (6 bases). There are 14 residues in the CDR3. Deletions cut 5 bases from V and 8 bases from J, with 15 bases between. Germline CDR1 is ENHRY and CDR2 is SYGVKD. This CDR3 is CAISFSGASGELFF. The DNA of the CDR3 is TGTGCCATCAGTTTCTCAGGGGCGTCGGGGGAGCTGTTTTTT.

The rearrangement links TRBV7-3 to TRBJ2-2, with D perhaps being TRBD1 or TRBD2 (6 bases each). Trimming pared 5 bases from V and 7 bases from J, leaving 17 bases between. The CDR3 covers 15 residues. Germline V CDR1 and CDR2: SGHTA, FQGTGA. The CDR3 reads CASSLEGGRVGELFF. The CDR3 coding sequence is TGTGCCAGCAGCCTTGAGGGGGGCCGAGTCGGGGAGCTGTTTTTT. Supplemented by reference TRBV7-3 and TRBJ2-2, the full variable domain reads GAGVSQTPSNKVTEKGKYVELRCDPISGHTALYWYRQSLGQGPEFLIYFQGTGAADDSGLPNDRFFAVRPEGSVSTLKIQRTERGDSAVYLCASSLEGGRVGELFFGEGSRLTVL.

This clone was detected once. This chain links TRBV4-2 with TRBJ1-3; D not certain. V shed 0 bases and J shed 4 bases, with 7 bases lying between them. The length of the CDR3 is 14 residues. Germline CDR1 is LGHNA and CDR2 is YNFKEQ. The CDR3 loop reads CASSQEEAGNTIYF. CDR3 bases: TGTGCCAGCAGCCAAGAGGAGGCGGGAAACACCATATATTTT.

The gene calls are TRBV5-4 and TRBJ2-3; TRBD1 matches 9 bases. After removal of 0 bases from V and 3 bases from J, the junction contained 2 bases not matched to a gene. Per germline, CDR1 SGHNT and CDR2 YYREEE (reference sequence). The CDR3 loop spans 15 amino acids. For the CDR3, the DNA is TGTGCCAGCAGCTTGGGGACAGGGGCGACAGATACGCAGTATTTT. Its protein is CASSLGTGATDTQYF.

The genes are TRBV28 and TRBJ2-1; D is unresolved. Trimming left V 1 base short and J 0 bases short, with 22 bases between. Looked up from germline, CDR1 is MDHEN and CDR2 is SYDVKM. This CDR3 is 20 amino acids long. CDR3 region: CASSLLYSPKSSPSYNEQFF. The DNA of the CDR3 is TGTGCCAGCAGTTTATTATATAGTCCCAAAAGCTCACCCTCCTACAATGAGCAGTTCTTC.

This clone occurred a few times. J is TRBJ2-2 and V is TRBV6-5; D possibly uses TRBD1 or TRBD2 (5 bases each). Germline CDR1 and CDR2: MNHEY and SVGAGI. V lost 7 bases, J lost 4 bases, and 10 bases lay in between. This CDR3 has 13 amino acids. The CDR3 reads CASKRGSTGELFF. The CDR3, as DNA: TGTGCCAGCAAGAGGGGAAGCACCGGGGAGCTGTTTTTT.

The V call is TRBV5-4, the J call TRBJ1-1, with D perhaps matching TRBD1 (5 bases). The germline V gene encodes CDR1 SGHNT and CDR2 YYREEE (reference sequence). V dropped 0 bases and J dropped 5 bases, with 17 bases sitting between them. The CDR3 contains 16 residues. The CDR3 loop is CASSLAVLQRGTEAFF. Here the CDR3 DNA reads TGTGCCAGCAGCTTGGCTGTTCTCCAAAGGGGTACTGAAGCTTTCTTT.

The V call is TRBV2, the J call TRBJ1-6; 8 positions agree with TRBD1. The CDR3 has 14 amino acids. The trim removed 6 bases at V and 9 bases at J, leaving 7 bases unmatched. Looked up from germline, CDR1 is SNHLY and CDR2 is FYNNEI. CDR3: CASSPGQEPSPLHF. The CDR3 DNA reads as TGTGCCAGCAGCCCGGGACAGGAGCCTTCACCCCTCCACTTT.

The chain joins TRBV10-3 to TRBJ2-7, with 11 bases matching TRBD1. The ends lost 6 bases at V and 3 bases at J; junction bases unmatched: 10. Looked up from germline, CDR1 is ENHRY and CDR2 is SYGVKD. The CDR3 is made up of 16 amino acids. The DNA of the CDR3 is TGTGCCATCAGAGGGGACAGGGGGGTAAGTCTCTACGAGCAGTACTTC. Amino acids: CAIRGDRGVSLYEQYF.

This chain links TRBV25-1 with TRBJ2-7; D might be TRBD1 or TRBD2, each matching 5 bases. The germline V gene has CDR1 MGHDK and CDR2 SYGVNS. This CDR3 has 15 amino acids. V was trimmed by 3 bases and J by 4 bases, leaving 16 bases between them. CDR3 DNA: TGTGCCAGCAGTGATACCTCAGGGACCGGGTACGAGCAGTACTTC. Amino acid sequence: CASSDTSGTGYEQYF.

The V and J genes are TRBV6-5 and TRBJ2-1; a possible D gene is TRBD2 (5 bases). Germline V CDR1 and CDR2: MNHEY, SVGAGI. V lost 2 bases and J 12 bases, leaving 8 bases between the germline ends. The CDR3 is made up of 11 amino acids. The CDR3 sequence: CASSYVGGQFF. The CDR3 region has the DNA TGTGCCAGCAGTTACGTCGGAGGGCAGTTCTTC.

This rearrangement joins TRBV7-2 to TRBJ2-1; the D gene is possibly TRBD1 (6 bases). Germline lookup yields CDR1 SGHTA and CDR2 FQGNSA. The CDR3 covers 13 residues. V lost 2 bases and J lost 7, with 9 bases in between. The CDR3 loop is CASSLYRANEQFF. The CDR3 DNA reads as TGTGCCAGCAGCTTATACAGGGCGAATGAGCAGTTCTTC.

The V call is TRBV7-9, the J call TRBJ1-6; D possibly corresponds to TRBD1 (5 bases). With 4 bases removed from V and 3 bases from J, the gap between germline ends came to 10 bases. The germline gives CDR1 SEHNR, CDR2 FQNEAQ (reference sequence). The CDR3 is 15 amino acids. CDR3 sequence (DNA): TGTGCCAGCAGCTCTGGGGACCTCTATAATTCACCCCTCCACTTT. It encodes CASSSGDLYNSPLHF. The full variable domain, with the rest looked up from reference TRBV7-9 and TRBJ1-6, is DTGVSQNPRHKITKRGQNVTFRCDPISEHNRLYWYRQTLGQGPEFLTYFQNEAQLEKSRLLSDRFSAERPKGSFSTLEIQRTEQGDSAMYLCASSSGDLYNSPLHFGNGTRLTVT.

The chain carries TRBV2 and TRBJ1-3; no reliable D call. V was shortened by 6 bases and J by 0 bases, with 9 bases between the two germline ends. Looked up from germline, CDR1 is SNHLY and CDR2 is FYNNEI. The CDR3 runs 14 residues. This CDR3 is CASRPGSSGNTIYF. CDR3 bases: TGTGCCAGCAGGCCGGGCAGCTCTGGAAACACCATATATTTT.

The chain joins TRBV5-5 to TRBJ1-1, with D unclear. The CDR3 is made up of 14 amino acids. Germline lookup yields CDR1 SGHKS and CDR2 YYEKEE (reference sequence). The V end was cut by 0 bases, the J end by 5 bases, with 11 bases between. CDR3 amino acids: CASSLGVVGTEAFF. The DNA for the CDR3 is TGTGCCAGCAGCTTGGGCGTAGTAGGGACTGAAGCTTTCTTT.

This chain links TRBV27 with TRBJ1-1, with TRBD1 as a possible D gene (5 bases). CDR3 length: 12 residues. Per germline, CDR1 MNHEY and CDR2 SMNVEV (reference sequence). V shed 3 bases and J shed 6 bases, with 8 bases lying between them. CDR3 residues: CASSFRGSEAFF. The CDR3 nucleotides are TGTGCCAGCAGTTTTCGGGGGTCTGAAGCTTTCTTT.

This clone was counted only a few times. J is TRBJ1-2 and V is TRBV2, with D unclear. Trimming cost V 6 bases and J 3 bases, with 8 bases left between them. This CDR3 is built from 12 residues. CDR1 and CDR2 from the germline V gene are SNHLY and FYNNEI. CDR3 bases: TGTGCCAGCAGCGTGGAGTACTATGGCTACACCTTC. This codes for CASSVEYYGYTF.

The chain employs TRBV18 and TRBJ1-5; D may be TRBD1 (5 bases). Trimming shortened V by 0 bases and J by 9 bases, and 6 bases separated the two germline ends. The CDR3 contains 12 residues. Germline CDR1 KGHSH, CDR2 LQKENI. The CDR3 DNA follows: TGTGCCAGCTCACCACCGGGGGGGCCCCAGCATTTT. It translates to CASSPPGGPQHF.

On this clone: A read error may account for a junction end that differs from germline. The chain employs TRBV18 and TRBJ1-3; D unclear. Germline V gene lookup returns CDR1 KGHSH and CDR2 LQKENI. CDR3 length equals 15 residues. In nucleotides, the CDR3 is TGTGCCAGCTCACCTCCGGGGAGCTCTGGAGACACCATATATTTT. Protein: CASSPPGSSGDTIYF.